One and the same sample provided the 14 T cell receptor beta chains below, sequenced in a study of vaccination and CD4 T cells after COVID-19. The treatment denotes: roughly 11-day PBMC culture with coronavirus spike peptide pools or control peptides (ViraFEST assay). CD4+ T cells of the unexposed donor were collected before the COVID-19 pandemic (2011-2018). Cultured CD4+ T cells had their DNA profiled by the Oncomine TCR Beta short-read assay. Extraction of genomic DNA was performed on cultured CD4+ T cells. TCRdb re-derived calls from the PCR reads in MiXCR, one entry per CDR3 protein. The repertoire consists of some 10,000 distinct CDR3 sequences, with 37% occurring once and the leading ten covering about 15%. Their antigens are not known. The sample comprised CD4+ T cells from blood, cultured in vitro. Receptors originate from a human donor in good health.

This rearrangement joins TRBV7-2 to TRBJ2-2, with 7 bases matching TRBD2. V lost 5 bases and J lost 1; bases outside the gene matches: 16. Germline lookup yields CDR1 SGHTA and CDR2 FQGNSA. CDR3 length equals 19 residues. The CDR3 DNA is TGTGCCAGCAGCCCCACCCATCGGGAGGCCAGGAGGAACACCGGGGAGCTGTTTTTT. Protein product: CASSPTHREARRNTGELFF.

This clonotype turned up a few times. The chain is built from TRBV11-2 and TRBJ2-3; no clear D. Germline loops: CDR1 SGHAT, CDR2 FQNNGV. The CDR3 totals 13 residues. V dropped 0 bases and J dropped 3 bases, with 4 bases sitting between them. Here the CDR3 DNA reads TGTGCCAGCAGCTTAGATTGGACAGATACGCAGTATTTT. Translation: CASSLDWTDTQYF. The variable domain in full, completed from reference TRBV11-2 and TRBJ2-3, reads EAGVAQSPRYKIIEKRQSVAFWCNPISGHATLYWYQQILGQGPKLLIQFQNNGVVDDSQLPKDRFSAERLKGVDSTLKIQPAKLEDSAVYLCASSLDWTDTQYFGPGTRLTVL.

CDR3 DNA: TGCAGTGCTACCCGACAGGGAGGTACTGAAGCTTTCTTT. This encodes CSATRQGGTEAFF. This chain links TRBV20-1 with TRBJ1-1, with 7 bases identical to TRBD1. This CDR3 has 13 residues. Germline trimming cut 4 bases from V and 5 bases from J; bases unmatched to any gene: 7. Per the germline V gene, CDR1 is DFQATT and CDR2 is SNEGSKA (reference sequence).

The chain employs TRBV20-1 and TRBJ2-1, with D possibly being TRBD1 or TRBD2 (5 bases each). The CDR3 is 13 amino acids. CDR1 and CDR2 from the germline V gene are DFQATT and SNEGSKA (reference sequence). V was trimmed by 3 bases and J by 7 bases, leaving 13 bases between them. The CDR3 region is CSASGTGPNEQFF. The CDR3 DNA is TGCAGTGCTAGCGGGACGGGGCCAAATGAGCAGTTCTTC.

This clonotype appeared once. This chain uses TRBV28 with TRBJ2-1; 12 bases match TRBD2. The germline V gene encodes CDR1 MDHEN and CDR2 SYDVKM. The CDR3 runs 18 residues. V gave up 6 bases and J gave up 7 bases; unmatched junction bases: 16. CDR3 residues: CASSSLRVTSGSNNEQFF. DNA of the CDR3: TGTGCCAGCAGCAGTTTAAGGGTGACTAGCGGGAGTAATAATGAGCAGTTCTTC.

This clonotype was counted between two and nine times. This chain joins TRBV6-5 and TRBJ2-5; D gene ambiguous. Trimming shortened V by 0 bases and J by 8 bases, and 7 bases separated the two germline ends. This CDR3 has 12 residues. Germline V gene data show CDR1 as MNHEY and CDR2 as SVGAGI. Here the CDR3 reads CASSYSLGTQYF. The CDR3 DNA sequence: TGTGCCAGCAGTTACTCGTTGGGAACCCAGTACTTC.

This clonotype has more than one count but fewer than ten. The chain joins TRBV20-1 to TRBJ1-4, with D hard to call. V gave up 5 bases and J gave up 0 bases, with 10 bases separating them. The CDR3 consists of 14 residues. The germline V gene has CDR1 DFQATT and CDR2 SNEGSKA (reference sequence). The CDR3 nucleotides are TGCAGTGCTCAAGAAGATGCAACTAATGAAAAACTGTTTTTT. Its protein is CSAQEDATNEKLFF.

By share, this clonotype counts as large. This sequence joins TRBV25-1 and TRBJ2-3, with D tentatively TRBD2 (5 bases). The CDR3 covers 13 residues. Germline V gene data show CDR1 as MGHDK and CDR2 as SYGVNS. Trimming cost V 4 bases and J 7 bases, with 12 bases left between them. The CDR3 sequence: CASSGVDSNTQYF. In DNA form, the CDR3 reads TGTGCCAGCAGTGGGGTGGACTCGAATACGCAGTATTTT.

This clonotype was seen a few times. The chain uses TRBV20-1 and TRBJ2-2; 8 nucleotides match TRBD2. J gave up 1 base and V 2 bases, and 3 bases lay outside the gene matches. The CDR3 spans 15 residues. Germline lookup yields CDR1 DFQATT and CDR2 SNEGSKA (reference sequence). The CDR3 protein is CSARPSGQNTGELFF. In DNA, the CDR3 is TGCAGTGCTAGACCTAGCGGGCAGAACACCGGGGAGCTGTTTTTT.

The chain employs TRBV2 and TRBJ2-7; a weak D match, TRBD1 (5 bases). Germline CDR1 is SNHLY and CDR2 is FYNNEI. The germline V and J ends were trimmed by 5 bases and 5 bases, with 13 bases remaining between them. The CDR3 covers 13 residues. The CDR3 reads CASSLGLRNEQYF. DNA of the CDR3: TGTGCCAGCAGTTTGGGGCTTCGAAACGAGCAGTACTTC. Looking up the rest from reference TRBV2 and TRBJ2-7 gives the full variable domain: EPEVTQTPSHQVTQMGQEVILRCVPISNHLYFYWYRQILGQKVEFLVSFYNNEISEKSEIFDDQFSVERPDGSNFTLKIRSTKLEDSAMYFCASSLGLRNEQYFGPGTRLTVT.

This chain joins TRBV6-5 and TRBJ2-7; 9 positions match TRBD2. With V trimmed by 2 bases and J by 5 bases, 10 bases remained unmatched. CDR1 MNHEY and CDR2 SVGAGI come from the germline V gene. This CDR3 is 16 amino acids long. CDR3 nucleotide sequence: TGTGCCAGCAGTTACAATTCGGGTAGCGGGAGCGACGAGCAGTACTTC. As protein: CASSYNSGSGSDEQYF.

Comment on this clonotype: A junction end diverges from the germline sequence, so it may reflect a read error. The J gene is TRBJ2-7, the V gene TRBV2; 9 nucleotides match TRBD2. Germline V CDR1 and CDR2: SNHLY, FYNNEI. CDR3 length: 14 amino acids. The CDR3 here is CASRRGSSGDLVDF. The DNA for the CDR3 is TGTGCCAGCAGGAGGGGGTCTAGCGGGGACTTGGTGGACTTC.

The V and J genes are TRBV29-1 and TRBJ2-7; 7 nucleotides agree with TRBD1. The germline V gene has CDR1 SQVTM and CDR2 ANQGSEA. V lost 6 bases and J lost 6; bases outside the gene matches: 14. This CDR3 contains 14 residues. The CDR3 nucleotides read TGCAGCGTCAGTGACAGGGTGAGGTTATCCGAGCAGTACTTC. As protein: CSVSDRVRLSEQYF.

This clonotype came up once. This chain uses TRBV19 with TRBJ1-1, with no clear D. The CDR3 extends over 14 amino acids. Germline values: CDR1 LNHDA, CDR2 SQIVND (reference sequence). Trimming removed 7 bases at V and 4 bases at J, with 16 bases between. The chain's CDR3 is CASTDPARPTEAFF. CDR3 nucleotides: TGTGCCAGTACGGACCCTGCCCGGCCCACTGAAGCTTTCTTT.